This T cell receptor (beta chain) stems from a study of PD-1 blockade in classical Hodgkin lymphoma. General study points: Reports indicated that newly diagnosed patients had lower baseline TCR diversity than healthy donors did.

V was cut by 4 bases and J by 1 base, with 16 bases left in between. Looked up from germline, CDR1 is MGHRA and CDR2 is YSYEKL. The CDR3 is made up of 17 amino acids. Remarks on this clone: Antigen unknown.

After autologous stem cell transplantation all patients relapsed, and prior brentuximab vedotin exposure differed between cohorts. Relapsed/refractory classical Hodgkin lymphoma patients had complete, partial or progressive responses. Libraries were prepared by immunoSEQ multiplex PCR; TCRdb keeps only in-frame clonotypes and omits some of them. The data hold about 94,000 clones, with roughly 87% observed a single time. The TCR comes from a human donor with classical Hodgkin lymphoma. Here the sequenced sample was peripheral blood mononuclear cells (PBMCs), taken before the second cycle of nivolumab. The rearrangement links TRBV4-1 to TRBJ2-2; TRBD1 might be the D (6 bases). This CDR3 reads CASSRSGQTLNTGELFF. CDR3 DNA sequence: TGCGCCAGCAGCCGGTCAGGACAGACTTTGAACACCGGGGAGCTGTTTTTT.